This T cell receptor beta chain was captured by sequencing in a study of PD-1 blockade in classical Hodgkin lymphoma. In its sample, this clone was seen a few times. Its antigen is not identified. Documented time point: cycle 4 day 1 (C4D1), after 6 weeks of nivolumab. Every one of the patients relapsed after autologous stem cell transplantation (brentuximab vedotin exposure was variable). Study observations and caveats: What caused the repertoire differences, perhaps disease activity or prior therapy, remains undefined. TCR diversity in CD4+, not CD8+, cells rose significantly by C4D1.

This CDR3 spans 17 amino acids. V gave up 1 base and J gave up 7 bases, with 17 bases separating them. From germline, CDR1 is LNHNV and CDR2 YYDKDF (reference sequence). The data were produced by immunoSEQ multiplex PCR, yet TCRdb's version contains in-frame clones alone and is incomplete. The sample has about 85,000 clones; 90% are singletons. V and J are TRBV15 and TRBJ1-6; TRBD1 might be the D (5 bases). This specimen consisted of peripheral blood mononuclear cells (PBMCs), obtained before the fourth cycle of nivolumab. This sequence was found in a human donor with classical Hodgkin lymphoma. The CDR3 DNA follows: TGTGCCACCAGCAGAGTCGATATGGGACTATCCAATTCACCCCTCCACTTT. Protein product: CATSRVDMGLSNSPLHF.